This record concerns one T cell receptor (beta chain) sequence. The antigen remains unidentified. The genes and germline here are from mouse. The CDR3 extends 4 residues past the end of the read, so its final part is completed from the germline J gene. Within the sample, other DNA sequences also encode this same CDR3. The source of the sample is a study of CD8+ T cells in alopecia areata. Whole-study context: Female C3H/HeJ mice aged about 6-11 weeks received skin from spontaneously alopecic C3H/HeJ graft donors aged roughly 6-13 months. Notes on the study in general: With patients, TCR sharing proved less clear than in mice, a difference possibly related to HLA. Scalp specimens additionally yield sequences from normal skin's resident alphabeta T cells.

CD4, CD8alpha, NKG2D, NKG2ACE and other markers were used to sort pooled cutaneous lymph node cells. The CDR3 length is 15 residues. CDR1 and CDR2 from the germline V gene are SNHLY and FYNGKV (reference sequence). The V and J ends lost 3 bases and 1 base respectively, with 11 bases between them. Reverse transcribed after extraction, RNA yielded cDNA as the sequencing template. Only in-frame clones appear in the TCRdb table, and some are missing; sequencing was by immunoSEQ multiplex PCR. Recorded here are 250,000 or so clones, none singletons. This chain connects TRBV3 to TRBJ2-5; D might be TRBD1 (6 bases). This sequence was found in a C3H/HeJ mouse with alopecia areata. The strain's MHC haplotype is H2-k. The sample comprised CD4+ T cells sorted from a lymph node. CDR3: CASSLARGDQDTQYF. CDR3 DNA (partial): TGTGCCAGCAGCTTGGCCAGGGGAGACCAAGAC.